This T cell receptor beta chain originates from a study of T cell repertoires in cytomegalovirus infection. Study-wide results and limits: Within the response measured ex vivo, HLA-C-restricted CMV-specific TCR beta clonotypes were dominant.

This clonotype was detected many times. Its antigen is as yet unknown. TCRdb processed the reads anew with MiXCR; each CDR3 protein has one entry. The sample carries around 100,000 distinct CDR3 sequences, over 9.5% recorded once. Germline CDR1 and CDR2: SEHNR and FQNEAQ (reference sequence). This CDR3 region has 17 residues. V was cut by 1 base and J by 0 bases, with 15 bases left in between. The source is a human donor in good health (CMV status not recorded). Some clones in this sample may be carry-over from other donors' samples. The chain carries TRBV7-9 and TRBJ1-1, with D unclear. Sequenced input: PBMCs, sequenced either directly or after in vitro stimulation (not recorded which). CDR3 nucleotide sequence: TGTGCCAGCAGCTTAGTCGGCGGTCGCCCAATGAACACTGAAGCTTTCTTT. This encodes CASSLVGGRPMNTEAFF.